The 9 T cell receptor beta chains in this list originate from one sample, sequenced in a study of shared T cell receptors in the human thymus. The assay was immunoSEQ multiplex PCR, and TCRdb's table has in-frame clones only and misses some. The table includes about 540,000 clones, more than 75% detected once. These data also featured in a second study, about human thymus T cells.

Sequencing used thymocytes. The receptors here all came from a boy less than two years old with a congenital heart defect.

This clone occurred a few times. For the CDR3, the DNA is TGCAGCGTCCAGGGGACCGGGGAGCTGTTTTTT. This encodes CSVQGTGELFF. This chain uses TRBV29-1 with TRBJ2-2; D possibly corresponds to TRBD1 (6 bases). Germline CDR1 SQVTM, CDR2 ANQGSEA. This CDR3 spans 11 amino acids. V was trimmed by 6 bases and J by 5 bases, leaving 7 bases between them.

The chain couples TRBV16 to TRBJ1-5; weak D call: TRBD1 (5 bases). Germline V CDR1 and CDR2: KGHSY, FQNENV. Trimming left V 1 base short and J 7 bases short, with 11 bases between. The CDR3 covers 14 residues. DNA for the CDR3: TGTGCCAGCAGCCAATTTAGGGGTCGGCAGCCCCAGCATTTT. The encoded protein is CASSQFRGRQPQHF.

This sequence joins TRBV25-1 and TRBJ2-2, with 9 nucleotides matching TRBD2. The V segment lost 1 base and the J segment 4 bases; nucleotides outside the gene matches: 7. Per germline, CDR1 MGHDK and CDR2 SYGVNS. The CDR3 totals 17 residues. The CDR3: CASSESRLAGPTGELFF. CDR3 nucleotide sequence: TGTGCCAGCAGTGAATCTCGGCTAGCGGGACCCACCGGGGAGCTGTTTTTT.

The V gene is TRBV7-2, the J gene TRBJ2-2; 12 bases line up with TRBD2. Per germline, CDR1 SGHTA and CDR2 FQGNSA. After removal of 2 bases from V and 7 bases from J, the junction contained 5 bases not matched to a gene. The CDR3 consists of 16 residues. The CDR3 DNA follows: TGTGCCAGCAGCTTAAGTCTAGCGGGAGGGGACGGGGAGCTGTTTTTT. This gives the protein CASSLSLAGGDGELFF.

The chain is built from TRBV9 and TRBJ2-7, with D possibly matching TRBD2 (5 bases). Germline CDR1 and CDR2: SGDLS and YYNGEE. The ends were cut back, 4 bases at V and 2 bases at J, with 13 bases in the middle. The CDR3 is 14 amino acids. CDR3 sequence reads: CASSSRDYTYEQYF. The CDR3 DNA reads TGTGCCAGCAGCAGCCGAGACTACACCTACGAGCAGTACTTC.

This sequence joins TRBV5-1 and TRBJ2-5, with unresolved D. Germline V gene lookup returns CDR1 SGHRS and CDR2 YFSETQ. The CDR3 consists of 17 residues. The V gene lost 0 bases and the J gene lost 4 bases, with 19 bases spanning the gap. The CDR3 sequence: CASSLGGSPLGSETQYF. CDR3 DNA sequence: TGCGCCAGCAGCTTGGGCGGCAGCCCATTGGGTTCAGAGACCCAGTACTTC.

The V call is TRBV5-8, the J call TRBJ1-2, with D tentatively TRBD1 (5 bases). The CDR3 is 14 amino acids. Germline CDR1 is SGHTS and CDR2 is YDEGEE. V lost 3 bases and J 2 bases, leaving 11 bases between the germline ends. DNA for the CDR3: TGTGCCAGCAGCTGTGAACAGGCCAACTATGGCTACACCTTC. Protein product: CASSCEQANYGYTF.

V is TRBV6-1 and J is TRBJ2-5, with D possibly TRBD1 on 5 matching bases. V was pared by 8 bases and J by 4 bases, with 14 bases between. The CDR3 runs 13 residues. CDR1 is MNHNS, CDR2 SASEGT, per germline. The CDR3 sequence is CASPPGLGETQYF. CDR3 nucleotide sequence: TGTGCCAGCCCACCAGGGTTAGGAGAGACCCAGTACTTC.

The chain carries TRBV5-1 and TRBJ2-3, with 7 bases aligning to TRBD2. Trimming at V came to 4 bases and at J to 6 bases, leaving 5 bases not matched to a gene. CDR3 length: 13 residues. Germline V gives CDR1 SGHRS, CDR2 YFSETQ. CDR3 DNA sequence: TGCGCCAGCAGCGGGGACGGGGGGGATACGCAGTATTTT. Translated, it gives CASSGDGGDTQYF.